One TCR beta chain is described in this entry. Its antigen is undetermined. The sample originates from a study of cytomegalovirus exposure and HLA in healthy donors. Study outcomes and limitations: Most subjects had HLA-A and HLA-B alleles reportedly predicted accurately by TCR beta sequences. Analysis was carried out at a later point, and it linked a missense DCLRE1C variant to TCR beta V- and J-gene trimming.

This PCR relied on a set of 60 Vbeta primers and 13 Jbeta primers. Sequencing was performed with immunoSEQ multiplex PCR; in TCRdb, only in-frame clones are kept and a portion is missing. The sample shows under 150,000 clones, 60% to 85% of them seen only once. Trimming cost V 9 bases and J 0 bases, with 9 bases left between them. The germline gives CDR1 SSHAT, CDR2 FNYEAQ (reference sequence). CDR3 length: 14 amino acids. Sequencing was performed on PBMCs. The genes are TRBV7-7 and TRBJ2-6; D unclear. This receptor was taken from a woman in her thirties or forties in good health and CMV-seropositive. The CDR3 DNA reads as TGTGCCAGTACACCCCTCTCTGGGGCCAACGTCCTGACTTTC. Its protein product is CASTPLSGANVLTF. Full variable domain (remainder filled in from reference TRBV7-7 and TRBJ2-6): GAGVSQSPRYKVTKRGQDVTLRCDPISSHATLYWYQQALGQGPEFLTYFNYEAQPDKSGLPSDRFSAERPEGSISTLTIQRTEQRDSAMYRCASTPLSGANVLTFGAGSRLTVL.